The clone carrying this T cell receptor (beta chain) appeared many times. The antigen remains unidentified. The CDR3 goes on 3 residues after the read ends, and that part is filled in from the germline J gene. This specimen comes from a study of T cell clonality in common variable immunodeficiency. Broader study findings: T cell subpopulation sequencing would be needed to explain CVID clonality. Fewer TCRbeta clones were shared among CVID subjects than controls.

Germline loops: CDR1 SEHNR, CDR2 FQNEAQ (reference sequence). Trimming at V came to 6 bases and at J to 2 bases, leaving 4 bases not matched to a gene. The CDR3 is made up of 13 amino acids. Both groups were predominantly of Caucasian heritage. Sequencing was performed with immunoSEQ multiplex PCR; in TCRdb, only in-frame clones are kept and a portion is missing. The repertoire yields fewer than 75,000 clones, none seen only once; the top ten contain around 1.7%. This sequence was found in a person aged 18 to 75 in good health. The genes are TRBV7-9 and TRBJ2-7; 7 bases are a match to TRBD2. The source material was peripheral blood mononuclear cells. CDR3 region: CASRNGLAYEQYF. The covered CDR3 bases are TGTGCCAGCAGGAACGGACTAGCCTACGAG.